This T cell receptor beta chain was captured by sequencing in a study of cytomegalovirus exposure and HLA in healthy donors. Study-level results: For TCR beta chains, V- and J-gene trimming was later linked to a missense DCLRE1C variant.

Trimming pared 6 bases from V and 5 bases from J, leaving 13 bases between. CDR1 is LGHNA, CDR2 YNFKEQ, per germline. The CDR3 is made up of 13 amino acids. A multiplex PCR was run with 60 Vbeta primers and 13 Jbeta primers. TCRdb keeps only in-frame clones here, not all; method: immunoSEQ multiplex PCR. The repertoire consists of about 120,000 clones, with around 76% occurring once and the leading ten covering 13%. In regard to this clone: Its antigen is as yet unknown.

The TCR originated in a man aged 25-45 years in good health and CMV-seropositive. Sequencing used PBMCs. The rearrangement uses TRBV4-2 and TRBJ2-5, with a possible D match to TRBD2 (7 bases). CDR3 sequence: CASRGGASETQYF. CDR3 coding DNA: TGTGCCAGCAGGGGGGGGGCCAGTGAGACCCAGTACTTC.